This TCR beta chain was recovered during a study of tumor and adjacent non-tumor tissue in lung cancer. Across the study: Patients comprised about a dozen adenocarcinoma, 2 squamous cell carcinoma and 1 small cell lung cancer. Patients were aged about 31 to 76, about ten men and 5 women, stage I to III.

Only a few counts were recorded for this clonotype. At one of its ends the junction is not consistent with the germline gene, which may arise from a read error. The CDR3 has 10 residues. Germline CDR1 reads SGHAT; CDR2 reads FQNNGV. TCRbeta libraries were built with three rounds of nested PCR, modified from ARM-PCR. TCRdb redid the calling of the multiplex PCR reads with MiXCR, one entry per CDR3 protein. The sample contains around 76,000 distinct CDR3 sequences, less than 85% of which appear only once. This sample's RNA came from whole unsorted tissue. Distant lung tissue was collected more than 3 cm away from the tumor edge.

The sequence was obtained from a man in his 70s with non-small cell lung cancer. This rearrangement joins TRBV11-2 to TRBJ2-1; D gene uncertain. The sequenced material came from distant non-tumor lung tissue. CDR3 in amino acids: CVSSPGNEQF. The DNA for the CDR3 is TGTGTCAGCAGCCCGGGCAATGAGCAGTTC.